Given below is one T cell receptor beta chain in context. This entry comes from a study of blood T cell repertoires in COVID-19. Study background: The samples span acute and convalescent COVID-19 from the United States, Italy and Spain. Sample material is recorded as cDNA or gDNA derived from T cells, B-cell-depleted T cells, or PBMCs.

The CDR3 extends over 15 amino acids. Germline V gene lookup returns CDR1 SGHAT and CDR2 FQDESV (reference sequence). Trimming pared 4 bases from V and 4 bases from J, leaving 13 bases between. How the authors handled the data: Amplification from reference gene primers served as the basis for estimated nucleated cell counts. Assay used: immunoSEQ multiplex PCR; TCRdb lists only in-frame clones, some missing. The DNA gave D and trimming, while V, J and clone size come from that table. The repertoire includes fewer than 200,000 clones, about nine tenths of them detected once, and 20% to 30% sits in the top ten.

Sequences were obtained from peripheral blood. The clonotype was recovered from a man aged 55 to 70 with acute or convalescent COVID-19. V usage is TRBV11-1 and J usage is TRBJ1-4; a possible D gene is TRBD1 (6 bases). CDR3: CASSSTGHSNEKLFF. The CDR3, as DNA: TGTGCCAGCAGCTCCACGGGACACAGTAATGAAAAACTGTTTTTT.